This is a list of T cell receptor beta chains from one sample in a study of PD-L1 blockade in urothelial cancer. Method: immunoSEQ multiplex PCR; TCRdb's copy keeps in-frame clones and lacks some. Found here are roughly 130,000 clones, approximately 84% of them singletons; the top ten hold 2.5% to 3.5%. Source: PBMCs, taken around atezolizumab (anti-PD-L1) treatment. The receptors were sampled from a middle-aged man with urothelial cancer. CDR3s include the opening cysteine and the closing phenylalanine or tryptophan. The D gene is left open where the match is weak. Size tells how often a clone was seen (once, few, many) or the class of an expanded clone, and some rows leave it out.

D | size | J | V | DNA | CDR3
. | once | TRBJ2-1 | TRBV11-3 | TGTGCCAGCAGCTTAGATAGTAGCGGAGTCTACAATGAGCAGTTCTTC | CASSLDSSGVYNEQFF
TRBD1 | . | TRBJ2-7 | TRBV2 | TGTGCCACTGTAAGGGACAGGGGGTACGAGCAGTACTTC | CATVRDRGYEQYF
TRBD1 | . | TRBJ1-4 | TRBV7-8 | TGTGCCAGCAGCAGGACAGGGGGCCAAGGGGAAAAACTGTTTTTT | CASSRTGGQGEKLFF
. | . | TRBJ1-5 | TRBV10-2 | TGCGCCACCAAGGAGAATAGCAATCAGCCCCAGCATTTT | CATKENSNQPQHF
. | . | TRBJ1-1 | TRBV30 | TGTGCCTGGAAAACCAGGGGAACTGAAGCTTTCTTT | CAWKTRGTEAFF
TRBD2 | . | TRBJ2-5 | TRBV28 | TGTGCCGCTAAGACTAGCGGGAGAGAGACCCAGTACTTC | CAAKTSGRETQYF
. | . | TRBJ2-1 | TRBV9 | TGTGCCAGCAGCGTATTAACTCAGGGTGAGCAGTTCTTC | CASSVLTQGEQFF
TRBD2 | . | TRBJ2-5 | TRBV5-4 | TGTGCCAGCAGCGTCGGACTAGATAGACAAGAGACCCAGTACTTC | CASSVGLDRQETQYF
TRBD1 | few | TRBJ1-5 | TRBV19 | TGTGCCAGTAGTAGATGGGGACAGGGCAATCAGCCCCAGCATTTT | CASSRWGQGNQPQHF
. | few | TRBJ2-7 | TRBV7-3 | TGTGCCAGCAGCTTGGGCGGAACCCAGGGGGAGCAGTACTTC | CASSLGGTQGEQYF
. | . | TRBJ1-5 | TRBV19 | TGTGCCAGTAGTATAACAGCTGCAAAGGTTGGCAATCAGCCCCAGCATTTT | CASSITAAKVGNQPQHF
TRBD1 | . | TRBJ2-5 | TRBV9 | TGTGCCAGCAGCTCCCTGACAGGGGGTCTCAAAGAGACCCAGTACTTC | CASSSLTGGLKETQYF
TRBD2 | few | TRBJ2-1 | TRBV9 | TGTGCCAGCAGCACCCCCACCAGGCTAGCGGGAGTCAATGAGCAGTTCTTC | CASSTPTRLAGVNEQFF
. | . | TRBJ1-2 | TRBV7-3 | TGTGCCAGCAGCTTAACGCCGGGGGGCAGTGGCTACACCTTC | CASSLTPGGSGYTF
TRBD1 | . | TRBJ2-7 | TRBV5-1 | TGCGCCAGCAGCAGGGGGACAGGGGATGTAGCCTACGAGCAGTACTTC | CASSRGTGDVAYEQYF
TRBD1 | . | TRBJ1-1 | TRBV28 | TGTGCCAGCAGACCCTCGGACAGGGACCAAGCTGAAGCTTTCTTT | CASRPSDRDQAEAFF
. | . | TRBJ2-7 | TRBV7-9 | TGTGCCAGCAGCTTAGGGTTGCGCTACGAGCAGTACTTC | CASSLGLRYEQYF
TRBD2 | . | TRBJ2-7 | TRBV6-5 | TGTGCCAGCAGTTATTCGGCGGGAGGCCCCTACGAGCAGTACTTC | CASSYSAGGPYEQYF
TRBD1 | . | TRBJ2-3 | TRBV5-5 | TGTGCCAGCAGTCGACTAATAAGGACAGGGGCTTTCACAGATACGCAGTATTTT | CASSRLIRTGAFTDTQYF
. | once | TRBJ1-3 | TRBV9 | TGTGCCAGCAGCGTAGGAGCGGGTGGAAACACCATATATTTT | CASSVGAGGNTIYF